The sequence of this TCR beta chain was determined in a study of neoadjuvant anti-PD-1 for oral cavity cancer. Germline V gene data show CDR1 as SGHRS and CDR2 as YFSETQ. The CDR3 has 14 residues. With V trimmed by 4 bases and J by 6 bases, 9 bases remained unmatched. Here immunoSEQ multiplex PCR was the method, and the copy in TCRdb shows in-frame clones only, minus some. The sample records some 6,000 clones, 55% to 70% being singletons. Material: tumor tissue, obtained before nivolumab (anti-PD-1) treatment. The V call is TRBV5-1, the J call TRBJ1-1; 7 bases are a match to TRBD1. The sequence derives from a person aged 40 to 85 with oral cavity squamous cell carcinoma. The CDR3 reads CASSPGGAGAEAFF. In DNA, the CDR3 is TGCGCCAGCAGCCCAGGGGGGGCGGGCGCTGAAGCTTTCTTT.